This TCR beta chain originates from a study of beta chain features in type 1 diabetes. Notes on this clone: Its antigen is unknown.

Markers CD45RO/CCR7/CD25/CD127/CD95/CD27 served to sort CD4+ naive, central memory, regulatory and stem cell-like memory cells. The V and J ends lost 5 bases and 8 bases respectively, with 16 bases between them. CDR1 and CDR2 from the germline V gene are SGHAT and FQNNGV. This CDR3 is built from 14 residues. cDNA synthesis used the whole RNA isolate, giving expressed TCRB sequences. Deep immunoSEQ sequencing covered naive, central memory and regulatory T cell samples. Repertoires were generated with immunoSEQ multiplex PCR, while TCRdb's copy carries only in-frame clones and drops some. Of 330,000 or so clones detected, around 13% appear once; the ten largest clones hold 0.008% to 0.011%. Study-level findings and limits: TCRB CDR3s from Type 1 diabetes patients were moderately but significantly shorter in all four CD4+ subsets. Naive, central memory and regulatory TCRB repertoires appeared more similar among patients than healthy donors. A PCR bias possibly favoring shorter templates would apply equally to patients and controls.

The chain employs TRBV11-2 and TRBJ2-1; D possibly corresponds to TRBD2 (6 bases). The TCR sequence derives from a woman younger than 30 with type 1 diabetes. Sequenced material: naive CD4+ T cells from blood. The CDR3 bases are TGTGCCAGCAGCAGACACCGGGAGTCGGATGAGCAGTTCTTC. This codes for CASSRHRESDEQFF.